The 5 T cell receptor beta chains presented below share a single source sample, sequenced in a study of technical replicates of blood from a handful of donors. Libraries were prepared by immunoSEQ multiplex PCR; TCRdb keeps only in-frame clonotypes and omits some of them. The sample records fewer than 100,000 clones, around 90% being singletons. Sequences were obtained from T cells isolated from PBMCs. These receptors came from a human donor in good health.

In its sample, this clone was seen once. The rearrangement uses TRBV10-2 and TRBJ2-1, with D perhaps matching TRBD2 (6 bases). Germline assignment: CDR1 WSHSY and CDR2 SAAADI. This CDR3 is 12 amino acids long. The V end was cut by 5 bases, the J end by 8 bases, with 10 bases between. For the CDR3, the DNA is TGCGCCAGCAGTAGACTAGTGGATGAGCAGTTCTTC. The encoded protein is CASSRLVDEQFF.

This clone was seen only once. The chain uses TRBV5-4 and TRBJ2-7, with D maybe TRBD2 (6 bases). The germline V gene has CDR1 SGHNT and CDR2 YYREEE (reference sequence). V dropped 0 bases and J dropped 1 base, with 11 bases sitting between them. The CDR3 sequence is 15 residues long. The CDR3 DNA follows: TGTGCCAGCAGCTTGGAGGCAGGGACTTCCTACGAGCAGTACTTC. It yields the protein CASSLEAGTSYEQYF.

This chain uses TRBV28 with TRBJ2-7; TRBD2 agrees at 9 bases. Trimming at V came to 6 bases and at J to 3 bases, leaving 6 bases not matched to a gene. The CDR3 length is 14 residues. Germline values: CDR1 MDHEN, CDR2 SYDVKM. The CDR3 region is CASRSISGSYEQYF. The CDR3 region has the DNA TGTGCCAGCAGGTCAATTAGCGGGAGCTACGAGCAGTACTTC.

The V and J genes are TRBV10-3 and TRBJ2-3; D is possibly TRBD2 (6 bases). The CDR3 covers 14 residues. CDR1 is ENHRY and CDR2 is SYGVKD in the germline V gene. V dropped 7 bases and J dropped 6 bases, with 17 bases sitting between them. The CDR3 loop is CAITDYRRSDTQYF. The DNA of the CDR3 is TGTGCCATCACGGACTATCGCCGATCGGATACGCAGTATTTT.

The rearrangement joins TRBV6-6 to TRBJ1-2, with 8 bases that match TRBD1. J lost 4 bases, V lost 6 bases, and 4 bases had no gene match. CDR3 length: 13 residues. CDR1 is MNHNY and CDR2 is SVGAGI in the germline V gene (reference sequence). This chain's CDR3 is CASSDDRGYGYTF. CDR3 in DNA: TGTGCCAGCAGCGATGACAGGGGCTATGGCTACACCTTC.